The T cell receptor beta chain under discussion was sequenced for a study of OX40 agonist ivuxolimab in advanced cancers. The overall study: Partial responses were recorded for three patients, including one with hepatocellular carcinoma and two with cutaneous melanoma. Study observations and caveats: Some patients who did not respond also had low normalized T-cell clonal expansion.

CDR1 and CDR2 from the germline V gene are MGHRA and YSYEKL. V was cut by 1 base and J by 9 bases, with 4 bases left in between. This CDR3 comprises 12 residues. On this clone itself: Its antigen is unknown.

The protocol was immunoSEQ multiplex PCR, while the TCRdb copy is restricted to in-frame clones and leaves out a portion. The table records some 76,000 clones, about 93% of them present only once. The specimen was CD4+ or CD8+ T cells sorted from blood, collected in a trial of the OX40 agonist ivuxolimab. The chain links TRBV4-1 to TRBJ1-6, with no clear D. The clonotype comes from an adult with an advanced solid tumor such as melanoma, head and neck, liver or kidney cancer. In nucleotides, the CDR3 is TGCGCCAGCAGCCAAGGGTTTTCACCCCTCCACTTT. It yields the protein CASSQGFSPLHF.